The clone carrying this T cell receptor (beta chain) was observed a few times. These data originate in a study of T cells in Graves' hyperthyroidism and ophthalmopathy. From RNA transcripts, TCR beta CDR3 regions were amplified. First-round RT-PCR targeting the TCR CDR3 was performed with the HTBI primer set. TCRdb analysed the multiplex PCR reads with MiXCR anew, one entry per CDR3 protein. The table shows a few hundred thousand distinct CDR3 sequences, with about 16% occurring only once. Germline V gives CDR1 MDHEN, CDR2 SYDVKM. Germline trimming cut 5 bases from V and 5 bases from J; bases unmatched to any gene: 9. The CDR3 has 15 residues.

The source material was blood. The chain uses TRBV28 and TRBJ2-7, with 10 bases aligning to TRBD1. The receptor was derived from a woman younger than 45 with Graves' hyperthyroidism. CDR3 DNA sequence: TGTGCCAGCAGTACCCCGGGACAGGGGTTCGACGAGCAGTACTTC. This translates into CASSTPGQGFDEQYF.